This T cell receptor (beta chain) was obtained from a study of CD8+ T cells in alopecia areata. About the research overall: Tofacitinib administration to treated patients was oral, at 5 to 10 mg twice daily. Findings of the study overall: Scalp samples also contribute reads from the resident alphabeta T cells found in normal skin. TCRs were shared less clearly across patients than in mice, possibly for HLA-related reasons.

V was shortened by 2 bases and J by 5 bases, with 15 bases between the two germline ends. The CDR3 extends over 15 amino acids. CDR1 and CDR2 from the germline V gene are MNHEY and SMNVEV (reference sequence). Concerning this clone: What it binds is unknown.

Sequencing relied on a cDNA template that was reverse transcribed from extracted RNA. Clones were sequenced by immunoSEQ multiplex PCR, and TCRdb holds only the in-frame ones, with some missing. The sample consists of around 140,000 clones, about 51% of them appearing once. This specimen was CD4+ T cells sorted from blood, taken at week 0. This receptor was taken from a human donor with alopecia areata. V gene TRBV27 combines with J gene TRBJ2-5; D remains ambiguous. The CDR3 nucleotides are TGTGCCAGCAGTTTAAGTGACACCTCGGGTGAGACCCAGTACTTC. This gives the protein CASSLSDTSGETQYF.